This TCR beta chain is from a study of T cell changes during pregnancy in multiple sclerosis. The V end lost 1 base, the J end lost 4 bases, and 8 bases lay between the germline ends. Germline V gives CDR1 SEHNR, CDR2 FQNEAQ (reference sequence). CDR3 length: 14 residues. The assay was immunoSEQ multiplex PCR, and TCRdb's table has in-frame clones only and misses some. The table has fewer than 90,000 clones, around 93% seen once. The chain uses TRBV7-9 and TRBJ1-5; the D is unclear. Sequencing was performed on peripheral blood, taken in the first trimester of pregnancy. This TCR was recovered from a female donor with multiple sclerosis, enrolled in a pregnancy study. The chain's CDR3 is CASSLGPGNQPQHF. The CDR3 coding sequence is TGTGCCAGCAGCTTAGGTCCCGGGAATCAGCCCCAGCATTTT. The full variable domain, in which reference TRBV7-9 and TRBJ1-5 provide the parts outside the CDR3, is DTGVSQNPRHKITKRGQNVTFRCDPISEHNRLYWYRQTLGQGPEFLTYFQNEAQLEKSRLLSDRFSAERPKGSFSTLEIQRTEQGDSAMYLCASSLGPGNQPQHFGDGTRLSIL.